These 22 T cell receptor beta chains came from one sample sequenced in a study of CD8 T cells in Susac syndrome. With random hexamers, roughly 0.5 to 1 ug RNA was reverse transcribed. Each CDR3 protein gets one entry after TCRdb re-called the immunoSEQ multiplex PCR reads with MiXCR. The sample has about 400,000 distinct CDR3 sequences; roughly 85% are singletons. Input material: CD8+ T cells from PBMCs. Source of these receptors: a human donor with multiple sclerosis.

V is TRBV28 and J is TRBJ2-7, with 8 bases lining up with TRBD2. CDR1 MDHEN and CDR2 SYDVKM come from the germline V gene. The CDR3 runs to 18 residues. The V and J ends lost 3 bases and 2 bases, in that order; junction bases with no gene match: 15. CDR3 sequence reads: CASSFNSVAGSKAYEQYF. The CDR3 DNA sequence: TGTGCCAGCAGTTTTAATTCGGTAGCGGGATCAAAGGCCTACGAGCAGTACTTC.

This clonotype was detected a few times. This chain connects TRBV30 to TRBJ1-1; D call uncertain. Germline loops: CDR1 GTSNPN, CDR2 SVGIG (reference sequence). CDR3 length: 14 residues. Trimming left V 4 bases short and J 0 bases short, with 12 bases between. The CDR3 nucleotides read TGTGCCTGGACCTGGGAGGTCATGAACACTGAAGCTTTCTTT. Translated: CAWTWEVMNTEAFF.

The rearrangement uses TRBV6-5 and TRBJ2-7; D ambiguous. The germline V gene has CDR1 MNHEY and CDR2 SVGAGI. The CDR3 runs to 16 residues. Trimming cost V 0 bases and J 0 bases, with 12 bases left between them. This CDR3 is CASSYSAGELSYEQYF. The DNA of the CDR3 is TGTGCCAGCAGTTACTCCGCTGGGGAACTCTCCTACGAGCAGTACTTC.

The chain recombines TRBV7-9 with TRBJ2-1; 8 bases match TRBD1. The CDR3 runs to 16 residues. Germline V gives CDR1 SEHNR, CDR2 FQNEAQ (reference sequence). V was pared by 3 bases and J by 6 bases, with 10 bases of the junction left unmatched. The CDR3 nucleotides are TGTGCCAGCAGCTTTTTGGGACCAGGACAGGGCAATGAGCAGTTCTTC. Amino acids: CASSFLGPGQGNEQFF.

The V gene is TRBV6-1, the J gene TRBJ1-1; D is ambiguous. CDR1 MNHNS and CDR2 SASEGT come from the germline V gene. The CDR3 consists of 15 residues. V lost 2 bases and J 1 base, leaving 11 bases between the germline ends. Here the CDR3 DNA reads TGTGCCAGCAGTGAATGGGTGGGGTCGAACACTGAAGCTTTCTTT. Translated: CASSEWVGSNTEAFF.

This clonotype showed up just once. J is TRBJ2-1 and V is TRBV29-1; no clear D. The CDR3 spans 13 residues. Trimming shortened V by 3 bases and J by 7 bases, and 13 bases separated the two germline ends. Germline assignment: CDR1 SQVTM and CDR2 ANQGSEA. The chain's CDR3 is CSVEPLEVNEQFF. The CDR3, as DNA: TGCAGCGTTGAGCCCCTAGAGGTGAATGAGCAGTTCTTC.

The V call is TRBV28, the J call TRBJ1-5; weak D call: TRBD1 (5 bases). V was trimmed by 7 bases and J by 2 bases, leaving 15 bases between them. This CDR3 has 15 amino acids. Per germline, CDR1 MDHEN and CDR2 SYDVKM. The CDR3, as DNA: TGTGCCAGCACCTTTACCGGGACCCGCAATCAGCCCCAGCATTTT. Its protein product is CASTFTGTRNQPQHF.

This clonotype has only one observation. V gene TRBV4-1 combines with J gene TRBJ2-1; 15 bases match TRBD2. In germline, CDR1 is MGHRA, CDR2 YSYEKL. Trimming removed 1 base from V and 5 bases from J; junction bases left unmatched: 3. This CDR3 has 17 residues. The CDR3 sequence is CASSQGGLAGGHNEQFF. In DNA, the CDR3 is TGCGCCAGCAGCCAAGGGGGACTAGCGGGAGGTCACAATGAGCAGTTCTTC.

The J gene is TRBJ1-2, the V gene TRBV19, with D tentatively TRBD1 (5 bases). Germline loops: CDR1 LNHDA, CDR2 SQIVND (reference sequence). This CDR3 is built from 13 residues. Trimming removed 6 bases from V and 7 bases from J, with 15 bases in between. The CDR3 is CASRLQGSAGYTF. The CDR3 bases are TGTGCCAGTAGACTTCAGGGATCGGCTGGCTACACCTTC.

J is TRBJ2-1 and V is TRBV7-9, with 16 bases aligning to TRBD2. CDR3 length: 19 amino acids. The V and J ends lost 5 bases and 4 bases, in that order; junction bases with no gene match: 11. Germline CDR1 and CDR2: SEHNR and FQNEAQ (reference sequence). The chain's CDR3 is CASSLPGLAGGTGYNEQFF. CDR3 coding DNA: TGTGCCAGCAGCCTGCCGGGACTAGCGGGAGGGACGGGGTACAATGAGCAGTTCTTC.

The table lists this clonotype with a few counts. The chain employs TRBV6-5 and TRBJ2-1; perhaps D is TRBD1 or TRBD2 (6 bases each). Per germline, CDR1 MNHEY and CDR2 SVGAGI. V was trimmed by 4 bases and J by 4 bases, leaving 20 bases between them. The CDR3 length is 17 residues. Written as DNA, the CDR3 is TGTGCCAGCAGTTTATCCGAGGGGGGACTGCAATACAATGAGCAGTTCTTC. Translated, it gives CASSLSEGGLQYNEQFF.

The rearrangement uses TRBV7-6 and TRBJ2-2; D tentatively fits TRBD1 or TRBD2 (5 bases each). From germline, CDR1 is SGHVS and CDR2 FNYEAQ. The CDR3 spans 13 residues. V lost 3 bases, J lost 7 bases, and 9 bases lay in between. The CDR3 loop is CASSFRGDGELFF. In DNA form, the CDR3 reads TGTGCCAGCAGCTTTAGGGGAGACGGGGAGCTGTTTTTT. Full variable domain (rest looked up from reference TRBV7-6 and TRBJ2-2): GAGVSQSPRYKVTKRGQDVALRCDPISGHVSLYWYRQALGQGPEFLTYFNYEAQQDKSGLPNDRFSAERPEGSISTLTIQRTEQRDSAMYRCASSFRGDGELFFGEGSRLTVL.

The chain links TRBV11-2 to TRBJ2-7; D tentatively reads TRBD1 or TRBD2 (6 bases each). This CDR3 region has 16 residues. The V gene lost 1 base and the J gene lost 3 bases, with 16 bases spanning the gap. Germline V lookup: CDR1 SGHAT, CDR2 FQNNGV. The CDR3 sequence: CASSLGEGGLIYEQYF. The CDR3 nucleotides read TGTGCCAGCAGCTTAGGGGAAGGGGGACTTATCTACGAGCAGTACTTC. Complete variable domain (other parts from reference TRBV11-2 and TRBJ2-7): EAGVAQSPRYKIIEKRQSVAFWCNPISGHATLYWYQQILGQGPKLLIQFQNNGVVDDSQLPKDRFSAERLKGVDSTLKIQPAKLEDSAVYLCASSLGEGGLIYEQYFGPGTRLTVT.

CDR3 protein: CASSLGPGGSDTEAFF. CDR3 bases: TGTGCCAGCAGCTTAGGCCCTGGGGGTTCGGACACTGAAGCTTTCTTT. The V and J genes are TRBV11-2 and TRBJ1-1; maybe TRBD1 (5 bases). From germline, CDR1 is SGHAT and CDR2 FQNNGV. The CDR3 sequence is 16 residues long. V was shortened by 1 base and J by 3 bases, with 15 bases between the two germline ends. Supplemented by reference TRBV11-2 and TRBJ1-1, the full variable domain reads EAGVAQSPRYKIIEKRQSVAFWCNPISGHATLYWYQQILGQGPKLLIQFQNNGVVDDSQLPKDRFSAERLKGVDSTLKIQPAKLEDSAVYLCASSLGPGGSDTEAFFGQGTRLTVV.

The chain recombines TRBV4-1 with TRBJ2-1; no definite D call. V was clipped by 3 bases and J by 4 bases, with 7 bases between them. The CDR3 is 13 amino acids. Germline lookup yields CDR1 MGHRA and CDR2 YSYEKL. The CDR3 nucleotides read TGCGCCAGCAGCCAGCGACTTTACAATGAGCAGTTCTTC. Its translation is CASSQRLYNEQFF.

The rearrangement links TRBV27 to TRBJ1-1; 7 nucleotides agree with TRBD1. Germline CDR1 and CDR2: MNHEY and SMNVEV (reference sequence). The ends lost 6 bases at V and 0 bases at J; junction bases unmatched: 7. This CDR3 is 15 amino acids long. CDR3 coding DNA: TGTGCCAGCAGCCCAAGGGGACAGTTGAACACTGAAGCTTTCTTT. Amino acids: CASSPRGQLNTEAFF.

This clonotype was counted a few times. CDR3 residues: CASSLGATEAFF. The CDR3 DNA is TGTGCCAGCAGCTTAGGTGCCACTGAAGCTTTCTTT. The rearrangement uses TRBV7-9 and TRBJ1-1; D is unclear. The germline CDR1 and CDR2 sequences are SEHNR and FQNEAQ (reference sequence). Deletions cut 1 base from V and 4 bases from J, with 4 bases between. The CDR3 loop spans 12 amino acids.

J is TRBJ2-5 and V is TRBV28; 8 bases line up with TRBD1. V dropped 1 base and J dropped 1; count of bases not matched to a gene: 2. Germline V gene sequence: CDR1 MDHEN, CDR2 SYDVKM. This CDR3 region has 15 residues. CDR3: CASSLSQGVQETQYF. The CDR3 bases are TGTGCCAGCAGTTTATCACAGGGGGTCCAAGAGACCCAGTACTTC.

The CDR3 DNA sequence: TGTGCCAGTAGTATTTTGTCTGAAGGGGGTAGTAACTATGGCTACACCTTC. Translated: CASSILSEGGSNYGYTF. V and J are TRBV19 and TRBJ1-2, with D maybe TRBD1 (6 bases). V was cut by 3 bases and J by 1 base, with 18 bases left in between. The CDR3 sequence is 17 residues long. Per germline, CDR1 LNHDA and CDR2 SQIVND (reference sequence).

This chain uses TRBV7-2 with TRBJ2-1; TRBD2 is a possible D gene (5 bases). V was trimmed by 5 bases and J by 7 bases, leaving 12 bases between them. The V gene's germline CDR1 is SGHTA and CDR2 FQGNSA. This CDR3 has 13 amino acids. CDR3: CASSLTGWNEQFF. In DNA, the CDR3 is TGTGCCAGCAGCCTAACGGGGTGGAATGAGCAGTTCTTC.

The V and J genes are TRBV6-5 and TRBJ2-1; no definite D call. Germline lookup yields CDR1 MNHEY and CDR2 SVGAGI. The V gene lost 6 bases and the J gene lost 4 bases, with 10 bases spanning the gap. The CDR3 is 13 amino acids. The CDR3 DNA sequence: TGTGCCAGCAGCGTGGAACCTTACAATGAGCAGTTCTTC. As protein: CASSVEPYNEQFF.

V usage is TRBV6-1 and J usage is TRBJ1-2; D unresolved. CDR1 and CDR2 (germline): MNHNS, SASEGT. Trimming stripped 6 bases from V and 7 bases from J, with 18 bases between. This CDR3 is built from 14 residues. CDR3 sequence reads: CASRPGSGILGYTF. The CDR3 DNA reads TGTGCCAGCAGGCCCGGATCGGGCATCCTTGGCTACACCTTC.